This TCR beta chain derives from a study of T-cell reconstitution after alpha-beta-depleted transplantation in children. The CDR3 covers 15 residues. CDR1 is DFQATT, CDR2 SNEGSKA, per germline (reference sequence). Trimming cost V 1 base and J 4 bases, with 14 bases left between them. This clonotype showed up many times. Unique molecular identifiers were used to barcode this TCRbeta library. TCRdb independently ran MiXCR on the PCR reads; one entry per CDR3 protein. This sample has hundreds of thousands of distinct CDR3 sequences, with 16% found just once. V and J are TRBV20-1 and TRBJ1-5; TRBD1 is a possible D gene (5 bases). The starting material was PBMCs from the stem cell graft donor, obtained from the stem cell graft. This receptor was taken from a human donor who donated a stem cell graft to a child with acute myeloid leukemia. CDR3 region: CSARGGTGINQPQHF. The CDR3 nucleotides read TGCAGTGCTAGAGGCGGGACGGGCATTAATCAGCCCCAGCATTTT.